The 29 T cell receptor beta chains reported below all come from one sample, sequenced in a study of shared clonotypes between healthy human individuals. Sequenced by immunoSEQ multiplex PCR; TCRdb stores in-frame clones only, minus some. The sample shows some 790,000 clones, roughly 72% of them seen only once. Sequenced sample: memory CD4+ T cells sorted from blood. The subset is: CD45RA-negative fraction. The receptors originated from a woman aged 25 to 39 in good health.

The chain couples TRBV5-4 to TRBJ2-7; D gene ambiguous. V dropped 4 bases and J dropped 7 bases, with 9 bases sitting between them. Germline V CDR1 and CDR2: SGHNT, YYREEE (reference sequence). The CDR3 loop spans 11 amino acids. The DNA of the CDR3 is TGTGCCAGCAGCGCGGAAGGGGAGCAGTACTTC. This sequence encodes CASSAEGEQYF.

This clone was seen only a few times. The V call is TRBV5-1, the J call TRBJ1-2, with D unresolved. From germline, CDR1 is SGHRS and CDR2 YFSETQ. CDR3 size: 14 residues. The V end was cut by 3 bases, the J end by 6 bases, with 15 bases between. CDR3 amino acids: CASSSYTRGDGYTF. The CDR3 DNA follows: TGCGCCAGCAGCTCCTATACTCGGGGAGATGGCTACACCTTC.

As for this clone: The sample has other DNA sequences that encode this CDR3 too. The chain has TRBV29-1 and TRBJ2-1; 7 bases agree with TRBD2. V was clipped by 4 bases and J by 3 bases; unmatched bases: 6. CDR3 length: 14 residues. Germline values: CDR1 SQVTM, CDR2 ANQGSEA. For the CDR3, the DNA is TGCAGCGTTGTGAGGGGCGGGAGCTACAATGAGCAGTTCTTC. Translated, it gives CSVVRGGSYNEQFF.

The chain joins TRBV5-4 to TRBJ2-3; D may correspond to TRBD1 or TRBD2 (5 bases each). The CDR3 runs to 14 residues. Looked up from germline, CDR1 is SGHNT and CDR2 is YYREEE (reference sequence). V was clipped by 6 bases and J by 5 bases, with 16 bases between them. The CDR3 sequence: CASTFYGGGDTQYF. The CDR3 DNA reads TGTGCCAGCACCTTTTATGGGGGTGGAGATACGCAGTATTTT.

The gene calls are TRBV5-4 and TRBJ1-5; 8 positions match TRBD1. The CDR3 totals 15 residues. The germline gives CDR1 SGHNT, CDR2 YYREEE (reference sequence). V lost 3 bases, J lost 4 bases, and 6 bases stayed unmatched. The DNA for the CDR3 is TGTGCCAGCAGCTCAGGGGGCGCGGGTAATCAGCCCCAGCATTTT. It translates to CASSSGGAGNQPQHF.

This rearrangement joins TRBV19 to TRBJ1-1, with D uncertain. Germline CDR1 reads LNHDA; CDR2 reads SQIVND (reference sequence). CDR3 length: 13 residues. The ends were cut back, 7 bases at V and 7 bases at J, with 16 bases in the middle. The CDR3 DNA sequence: TGTGCCAGTAAGGAGGCAGCCCCAAGTGAAGCTTTCTTT. Its translation: CASKEAAPSEAFF.

This chain links TRBV11-2 with TRBJ2-1, with D perhaps matching TRBD2 (5 bases). With 3 bases removed from V and 9 bases from J, the gap between germline ends came to 18 bases. This CDR3 is built from 15 residues. The V gene's germline CDR1 is SGHAT and CDR2 FQNNGV. CDR3 in DNA: TGTGCCAGCAGCTTGGGCGGGTTGGACCCGTCTGAGCAGTTCTTC. Protein: CASSLGGLDPSEQFF. Full variable domain (outside the CDR3, taken from reference TRBV11-2 and TRBJ2-1): EAGVAQSPRYKIIEKRQSVAFWCNPISGHATLYWYQQILGQGPKLLIQFQNNGVVDDSQLPKDRFSAERLKGVDSTLKIQPAKLEDSAVYLCASSLGGLDPSEQFFGPGTRLTVL.

This rearrangement joins TRBV18 to TRBJ1-5; 10 positions agree with TRBD1. V lost 5 bases to trimming and J lost 5 bases; unmatched junction nucleotides: 6. Germline V CDR1 and CDR2: KGHSH, LQKENI. The CDR3 contains 15 residues. The CDR3 sequence is CASSLSGTGDQPQHF. CDR3 sequence (DNA): TGTGCCAGCTCATTGTCCGGGACAGGGGATCAGCCCCAGCATTTT.

The CDR3 here is CAIGSQLRGYTF. The CDR3 DNA reads as TGTGCCATCGGGTCTCAACTCCGCGGCTACACCTTC. J is TRBJ1-2 and V is TRBV28; D is undetermined. The V and J ends lost 10 bases and 8 bases respectively, with 17 bases between them. Per germline, CDR1 MDHEN and CDR2 SYDVKM. The CDR3 has 12 residues.

This clone was seen a few times. The V gene is TRBV10-1, the J gene TRBJ1-5; D remains unclear. This CDR3 is built from 12 residues. V was cut by 4 bases and J by 6 bases, with 7 bases left in between. Per the germline V gene, CDR1 is WNHNN and CDR2 is SYGVQD (reference sequence). The CDR3 DNA reads as TGCGCCAGCAGTGCGGGAACTCAGCCCCAGCATTTT. This encodes CASSAGTQPQHF.

This clone appeared a few times. The sample contains more than one DNA sequence encoding this CDR3. The gene calls are TRBV5-1 and TRBJ1-1, with TRBD1 matching 7 bases. The germline V gene has CDR1 SGHRS and CDR2 YFSETQ. The CDR3 spans 14 residues. The V and J ends lost 4 bases and 1 base, in that order; junction bases with no gene match: 4. This CDR3 is CASSLGTENTEAFF. CDR3 DNA: TGCGCCAGCAGCCTCGGGACAGAGAACACTGAAGCTTTCTTT. Variable domain in full (rest from reference TRBV5-1 and TRBJ1-1): KAGVTQTPRYLIKTRGQQVTLSCSPISGHRSVSWYQQTPGQGLQFLFEYFSETQRNKGNFPGRFSGRQFSNSRSEMNVSTLELGDSALYLCASSLGTENTEAFFGQGTRLTVV.

The V gene is TRBV11-3, the J gene TRBJ2-1, with D perhaps being TRBD1 or TRBD2 (6 bases each). From germline, CDR1 is SGHNT and CDR2 YENEEA. The CDR3 is 12 amino acids. The V and J ends lost 2 bases and 9 bases respectively, with 8 bases between them. CDR3 loop: CASSLRGREQFF. CDR3 sequence (DNA): TGTGCCAGCAGCTTACGGGGGCGTGAGCAGTTCTTC.

The rearrangement links TRBV11-2 to TRBJ2-2; D is possibly TRBD2 (6 bases). Germline CDR1 is SGHAT and CDR2 is FQNNGV. The CDR3 is 16 residues long. V was trimmed by 6 bases and J by 1 base, leaving 15 bases between them. The CDR3 spells CASRSIRRENTGELFF. CDR3 bases: TGTGCCAGCAGATCAATCCGGCGGGAGAACACCGGGGAGCTGTTTTTT.

The chain uses TRBV6-1 and TRBJ2-5, with D uncertain. CDR3 length equals 17 residues. Germline assignment: CDR1 MNHNS and CDR2 SASEGT. V was trimmed by 2 bases and J by 0 bases, leaving 16 bases between them. CDR3 region: CASSERVSTRYQETQYF. CDR3 in DNA: TGTGCCAGCAGTGAAAGGGTCTCCACACGGTACCAAGAGACCCAGTACTTC.

The chain is built from TRBV10-2 and TRBJ2-2, with D possibly TRBD2 on 5 matching bases. Trimming left V 6 bases short and J 0 bases short, with 20 bases between. The CDR3 is 18 amino acids. Germline CDR1 reads WSHSY; CDR2 reads SAAADI. CDR3 coding DNA: TGCGCCAGCAGGGGTGCTAGCAAAAGTAAATCGAACACCGGGGAGCTGTTTTTT. Amino acids: CASRGASKSKSNTGELFF.

CDR3 nucleotide sequence: TGTGCCAGCGGGTACAGCCGCACAGATACGCAGTATTTT. This translates into CASGYSRTDTQYF. The chain has TRBV6-5 and TRBJ2-3; no clear D gene. CDR3 size: 13 residues. Trimming cost V 8 bases and J 1 base, with 10 bases left between them. CDR1 MNHEY and CDR2 SVGAGI come from the germline V gene.

This clone occurred many times. V gene TRBV9 combines with J gene TRBJ2-7, with 7 bases matching TRBD1. V was pared by 4 bases and J by 0 bases, with 4 bases of the junction left unmatched. This CDR3 has 14 amino acids. The V gene's germline CDR1 is SGDLS and CDR2 YYNGEE. The CDR3 loop reads CASSRTGYSYEQYF. CDR3 sequence (DNA): TGTGCCAGCAGCCGGACAGGTTACTCCTACGAGCAGTACTTC.

V gene TRBV28 combines with J gene TRBJ1-5; possibly TRBD1 for D (5 bases). CDR1 MDHEN and CDR2 SYDVKM come from the germline V gene. This CDR3 contains 16 residues. With 2 bases removed from V and 6 bases from J, the gap between germline ends came to 17 bases. This CDR3 reads CASSLTDPRVPQPQHF. CDR3 coding DNA: TGTGCCAGCAGTTTAACCGACCCCAGGGTCCCTCAGCCCCAGCATTTT.

The chain employs TRBV7-3 and TRBJ2-5, with unresolved D. Trimming took off 5 bases at V and 2 bases at J, with 9 bases between the two ends. The V gene's germline CDR1 is SGHTA and CDR2 FQGTGA. This CDR3 region has 13 residues. The CDR3 DNA reads TGTGCCAGCAGCACACAAAAACAAGAGACCCAGTACTTC. Translated: CASSTQKQETQYF.

The sample holds a few counts of this clone. V usage is TRBV28 and J usage is TRBJ2-4, with D perhaps TRBD1 or TRBD2 (5 bases each). Trimming removed 5 bases from V and 0 bases from J, with 14 bases in between. Germline CDR1 MDHEN, CDR2 SYDVKM. This CDR3 has 16 residues. In nucleotides, the CDR3 is TGTGCCAGCAGTACTAGACAGTATCTAGCCAAAAACATTCAGTACTTC. As protein: CASSTRQYLAKNIQYF.

The CDR3 spells CASSLAGTGYTGELFF. The CDR3 DNA sequence: TGTGCCAGCAGCTTGGCGGGGACAGGGTACACCGGGGAGCTGTTTTTT. The gene calls are TRBV5-4 and TRBJ2-2; 9 nucleotides line up with TRBD1. Germline loops: CDR1 SGHNT, CDR2 YYREEE (reference sequence). The CDR3 extends over 16 amino acids. Trimming cost V 0 bases and J 3 bases; bases outside gene matches: 3.

This chain links TRBV5-1 with TRBJ2-7; D might be TRBD1 (5 bases). Germline V gene sequence: CDR1 SGHRS, CDR2 YFSETQ. CDR3 size: 15 residues. The ends were cut back, 0 bases at V and 5 bases at J, with 15 bases in the middle. CDR3 nucleotide sequence: TGCGCCAGCAGCTTGGAAGTAAGGCAGGGCGACGAGCAGTACTTC. Its protein is CASSLEVRQGDEQYF.

The rearrangement links TRBV6-1 to TRBJ2-3; weak D call: TRBD2 (5 bases). The CDR3 length is 15 residues. The V end was cut by 6 bases, the J end by 0 bases, with 13 bases between. Germline V gene sequence: CDR1 MNHNS, CDR2 SASEGT. CDR3 DNA: TGTGCCAGCAGCCGCGGGTCTTATAGCACAGATACGCAGTATTTT. Protein sequence: CASSRGSYSTDTQYF.

The chain recombines TRBV7-8 with TRBJ1-2; D might be TRBD1 (5 bases). There are 15 residues in the CDR3. Germline CDR1 is SGHVS and CDR2 is FQNEAQ. Trimming stripped 2 bases from V and 4 bases from J, with 14 bases between. CDR3: CASSLYPGPSYGYTF. CDR3 nucleotides: TGTGCCAGCAGCTTATACCCAGGGCCGAGCTATGGCTACACCTTC.

This clone showed up just a few times. V is TRBV11-2 and J is TRBJ2-1, with D possibly matching TRBD1 (6 bases). The V end was cut by 8 bases, the J end by 5 bases, with 13 bases between. From germline, CDR1 is SGHAT and CDR2 FQNNGV. The CDR3 has 13 amino acids. CDR3 coding DNA: TGTGCCAGCGCCCCGCGGACAGACAATGAGCAGTTCTTC. Its translation: CASAPRTDNEQFF.

The gene calls are TRBV7-2 and TRBJ2-7; 12 nucleotides agree with TRBD2. The germline CDR1 and CDR2 sequences are SGHTA and FQGNSA. This CDR3 is built from 15 residues. J lost 10 bases, V lost 6 bases, and 13 bases had no gene match. In DNA form, the CDR3 reads TGTGCCAGCAGACCGACTAGCGGGGGCTCCTTGGCCCAGTACTTC. Translating gives CASRPTSGGSLAQYF.

In this sample, this clone turned up a few times. The genes are TRBV27 and TRBJ1-2; 7 nucleotides align to TRBD1. V was pared by 4 bases and J by 4 bases, with 12 bases of the junction left unmatched. Germline CDR1 and CDR2: MNHEY and SMNVEV (reference sequence). CDR3 length equals 16 residues. CDR3 bases: TGTGCCAGCAGTTCCCAGGACAGGCTGTCGTTCTATGGCTACACCTTC. Residues: CASSSQDRLSFYGYTF.

DNA for the CDR3: TGTGCCAGCAGTGAATTAAGGATCGATCAGCCCCAGCATTTT. This translates into CASSELRIDQPQHF. The V and J genes are TRBV6-1 and TRBJ1-5, with no clear D. Germline lookup yields CDR1 MNHNS and CDR2 SASEGT. The CDR3 contains 14 residues. V was pared by 2 bases and J by 5 bases, with 10 bases between.

This clone has a handful of counts. This sample also contains other DNA sequences that code for the same CDR3. V and J are TRBV5-1 and TRBJ1-4, with 9 bases lining up with TRBD1. This CDR3 has 15 amino acids. Germline values: CDR1 SGHRS, CDR2 YFSETQ. Trimming removed 4 bases from V and 4 bases from J; junction bases left unmatched: 5. The CDR3 region has the DNA TGCGCCAGCAGCCGGGGGGACAGGGATAATGAAAAACTGTTTTTT. Residues: CASSRGDRDNEKLFF.